The 25 T cell receptor beta chains below come from one sample, sequenced in a study of T-cell memory formation after mild COVID-19. In TCRdb, the 5' RACE reads were re-called with MiXCR into one record per CDR3 protein. Here the sample spans 150,000 or so distinct CDR3 sequences, 20% to 25% being singletons. Specimen: PBMCs or a T cell subset sorted from them (not recorded which). Source of these receptors: an adult woman who had mild COVID-19 (a few samples of this study predate the infection). Cell type and time point are not known.

Regarding this clonotype: Its ends do not fully match the called genes, so a read error is possible. The chain uses TRBV7-9 and TRBJ2-7, with TRBD2 matching over 9 bases. Germline V CDR1 and CDR2: SEHNR, FQNEAQ (reference sequence). The CDR3 has 16 amino acids. The CDR3 bases are TGTGCCAGCAGATTAGGCGCGGGGGGGCCGTTTAGCGAGCAGTACTTC. Its translation is CASRLGAGGPFSEQYF. The whole variable domain, remainder taken from reference TRBV7-9 and TRBJ2-7, is DTGVSQNPRHKITKRGQNVTFRCDPISEHNRLYWYRQTLGQGPEFLTYFQNEAQLEKSRLLSDRFSAERPKGSFSTLEIQRTEQGDSAMYLCASRLGAGGPFSEQYFGPGTRLTVT.

This clonotype was found a few times. The V gene is TRBV5-6, the J gene TRBJ2-1, with 8 bases aligning to TRBD2. V lost 4 bases, J lost 3 bases, and 6 bases stayed unmatched. Per germline, CDR1 SGHDT and CDR2 YYEEEE. The CDR3 is 15 residues long. Here the CDR3 DNA reads TGTGCCAGCAGCCCCGGACTAGCCATCTACAATGAGCAGTTCTTC. Its protein is CASSPGLAIYNEQFF.

CDR3 loop: CASSPSGGFYEQYF. The CDR3 nucleotides read TGTGCCAGCAGCCCCTCGGGGGGGTTCTACGAGCAGTACTTC. This rearrangement joins TRBV7-2 to TRBJ2-7, with 8 bases that match TRBD2. Unmatched junction bases numbered 6, after V lost 5 bases and J lost 3 bases. CDR1 is SGHTA and CDR2 is FQGNSA in the germline V gene. The length of the CDR3 is 14 residues.

This clonotype has a handful of counts. V gene TRBV29-1 combines with J gene TRBJ2-2; TRBD1 matches at 7 bases. Losses at the gene ends were 6 bases for V and 1 base for J; bases not matched to a gene: 8. The CDR3 contains 15 residues. The germline CDR1 and CDR2 sequences are SQVTM and ANQGSEA. CDR3 sequence reads: CSVSPGTVNTGELFF. The CDR3 nucleotides are TGCAGCGTAAGCCCCGGGACAGTGAACACCGGGGAGCTGTTTTTT.

The V call is TRBV5-1, the J call TRBJ2-1; 9 bases map to TRBD1. Germline assignment: CDR1 SGHRS and CDR2 YFSETQ. The CDR3 is 16 residues long. Trimming took 0 bases from V and 2 from J; bases not matched to a gene: 3. The CDR3 DNA reads as TGCGCCAGCAGCTTGGCCCGGGACAGGGCCTACAATGAGCAGTTCTTC. It codes for CASSLARDRAYNEQFF.

This clonotype has only one observation. J is TRBJ2-5 and V is TRBV7-9, with TRBD2 identical over 10 bases. The CDR3 runs to 14 residues. J gave up 9 bases and V 5 bases, and 9 bases lay outside the gene matches. Germline loops: CDR1 SEHNR, CDR2 FQNEAQ (reference sequence). The CDR3 sequence: CASSPSGSTGSQYF. DNA for the CDR3: TGTGCCAGCAGCCCTAGCGGGAGCACAGGGTCCCAGTACTTC. The entire variable domain, with the rest obtained from reference TRBV7-9 and TRBJ2-5, is as follows: DTGVSQNPRHKITKRGQNVTFRCDPISEHNRLYWYRQTLGQGPEFLTYFQNEAQLEKSRLLSDRFSAERPKGSFSTLEIQRTEQGDSAMYLCASSPSGSTGSQYFGPGTRLLVL.

There are a few counts of this clonotype. The chain employs TRBV5-1 and TRBJ1-1, with D perhaps matching TRBD1 (5 bases). CDR1 is SGHRS and CDR2 is YFSETQ in the germline V gene. This CDR3 has 15 residues. V was cut by 4 bases and J by 0 bases, with 13 bases left in between. The CDR3, as DNA: TGCGCCAGCAGCGACGGCGGGGGGTTGAACACTGAAGCTTTCTTT. It is translated as CASSDGGGLNTEAFF.

V is TRBV12-3 or TRBV12-4 and J is TRBJ2-1; TRBD2 is a possible D gene (6 bases). Trimming took off 10 bases at V and 6 bases at J, with 13 bases between the two ends. The length of the CDR3 is 12 residues. CDR3 residues: CATRTGGNEQFF. DNA of the CDR3: TGTGCCACCCGGACCGGGGGCAATGAGCAGTTCTTC.

The V and J genes are TRBV4-2 and TRBJ2-1; 9 nucleotides match TRBD2. This CDR3 comprises 16 residues. V trimming: 3 bases; J trimming: 5 bases; junction bases outside the gene matches: 8. Germline CDR1 and CDR2: LGHNA and YNFKEQ. CDR3 loop: CASSQYWREGNNEQFF. The CDR3, as DNA: TGTGCCAGCAGCCAGTACTGGCGGGAGGGAAACAATGAGCAGTTCTTC.

This rearrangement joins TRBV27 to TRBJ1-5; no firm D call. V was pared by 0 bases and J by 0 bases, with 9 bases between. The CDR3 has 16 amino acids. The germline CDR1 and CDR2 sequences are MNHEY and SMNVEV (reference sequence). The CDR3: CASSLSTPVSNQPQHF. CDR3 nucleotide sequence: TGTGCCAGCAGTTTATCGACTCCAGTTAGCAATCAGCCCCAGCATTTT.

This sequence joins TRBV30 and TRBJ2-7; 7 nucleotides align to TRBD2. CDR1 GTSNPN and CDR2 SVGIG come from the germline V gene (reference sequence). This CDR3 comprises 17 residues. V lost 0 bases, J lost 3 bases, and 14 bases stayed unmatched. Here the CDR3 reads CAWSVREAAGLGYEQYF. The CDR3 coding sequence is TGTGCCTGGAGTGTACGGGAGGCAGCCGGGCTGGGCTACGAGCAGTACTTC.

The table lists this clonotype with many counts. The rearrangement joins TRBV7-3 to TRBJ2-7; the D gene is possibly TRBD2 (6 bases). The germline gives CDR1 SGHTA, CDR2 FQGTGA. Trimming shortened V by 2 bases and J by 4 bases, and 9 bases separated the two germline ends. The CDR3 is 13 residues long. For the CDR3, the DNA is TGTGCCAGCAGCTTAGGGAGCGGGTACGAGCAGTACTTC. It specifies CASSLGSGYEQYF.

The table lists this clonotype with many counts. The rearrangement links TRBV12-3 or TRBV12-4 to TRBJ2-1, with 7 bases lining up with TRBD1. The CDR3 consists of 18 residues. J lost 3 bases, V lost 3 bases, and 14 bases had no gene match. CDR3 sequence reads: CASSFGGQHITSYNEQFF. The CDR3 DNA reads as TGTGCCAGCAGTTTTGGGGGACAGCATATTACCAGCTACAATGAGCAGTTCTTC.

V is TRBV3-1 and J is TRBJ2-1, with TRBD2 identical over 10 bases. The CDR3 is made up of 15 amino acids. The junction had 8 bases not matched to a gene; V was cut back by 5 bases and J by 7 bases. Germline CDR1 is LGHDT and CDR2 is YNNKEL (reference sequence). The CDR3 nucleotides are TGTGCCAGCAGCTACCAGCGGGAGGGCCGAAATGAGCAGTTCTTC. It encodes CASSYQREGRNEQFF.

This clonotype turned up a few times. The chain couples TRBV18 to TRBJ2-7; D unclear. V gave up 5 bases and J gave up 1 base, with 12 bases separating them. Germline V gives CDR1 KGHSH, CDR2 LQKENI. The CDR3 covers 14 residues. The CDR3 DNA reads TGTGCCAGCTCAAATAGCTTTTCGTCCTACGAGCAGTACTTC. It specifies CASSNSFSSYEQYF.

This clonotype has only a few counts. The gene calls are TRBV7-2 and TRBJ2-1, with TRBD1 as a possible D gene (5 bases). Germline lookup yields CDR1 SGHTA and CDR2 FQGNSA. With 10 bases removed from V and 9 bases from J, the gap between germline ends came to 13 bases. The length of the CDR3 is 11 residues. The CDR3 reads CATQPGPEQFF. CDR3 bases: TGTGCCACCCAACCAGGGCCTGAGCAGTTCTTC.

At least ten counts were recorded for this clonotype. The chain joins TRBV14 to TRBJ2-4; 7 bases map to TRBD1. V lost 4 bases and J lost 8; bases outside the gene matches: 8. The length of the CDR3 is 14 residues. Germline CDR1 is SGHDN and CDR2 is FVKESK. CDR3 loop: CASSPQGYGDIQYF. In DNA, the CDR3 is TGTGCCAGCAGCCCACAGGGGTACGGTGACATTCAGTACTTC.

This clonotype was counted between two and nine times. The chain carries TRBV6-1 and TRBJ2-2; D tentatively fits TRBD1 or TRBD2 (7 bases each). CDR3 length: 17 amino acids. V lost 1 base and J lost 4, with 16 bases in between. Germline assignment: CDR1 MNHNS and CDR2 SASEGT. The CDR3 is CASSEVWQGGPTGELFF. In DNA, the CDR3 is TGTGCCAGCAGTGAAGTCTGGCAGGGGGGGCCCACCGGGGAGCTGTTTTTT.

This clonotype came up a few times. The chain recombines TRBV15 with TRBJ1-5; D may be TRBD1 (5 bases). Germline V CDR1 and CDR2: LNHNV, YYDKDF (reference sequence). The ends were cut back, 5 bases at V and 0 bases at J, with 14 bases in the middle. There are 16 residues in the CDR3. CDR3 bases: TGTGCCACCAGCGTAGGGACCGAATATAGCAATCAGCCCCAGCATTTT. It specifies CATSVGTEYSNQPQHF.

This chain uses TRBV11-2 with TRBJ2-7; D is unresolved. This CDR3 contains 14 residues. CDR1 and CDR2 from the germline V gene are SGHAT and FQNNGV. V was pared by 1 base and J by 3 bases, with 10 bases between. CDR3 protein: CASSLGDGRYEQYF. The DNA for the CDR3 is TGTGCCAGCAGCTTAGGAGACGGCCGCTACGAGCAGTACTTC. Complete variable domain (other parts from reference TRBV11-2 and TRBJ2-7): EAGVAQSPRYKIIEKRQSVAFWCNPISGHATLYWYQQILGQGPKLLIQFQNNGVVDDSQLPKDRFSAERLKGVDSTLKIQPAKLEDSAVYLCASSLGDGRYEQYFGPGTRLTVT.

In this sample, this clonotype turned up a few times. V is TRBV9 and J is TRBJ1-5; 7 bases map to TRBD1. The length of the CDR3 is 14 residues. J was trimmed by 8 bases and V by 4 bases; bases with no gene match: 9. Germline V gene lookup returns CDR1 SGDLS and CDR2 YYNGEE. CDR3 loop: CASSRQGTSKPQHF. CDR3 DNA sequence: TGTGCCAGCAGCCGACAGGGCACTTCTAAGCCCCAGCATTTT.

The table lists this clonotype with a few counts. CDR3 region: CAWSVPSSRNTEAFF. The CDR3 coding sequence is TGTGCCTGGAGTGTACCTTCCTCGAGAAACACTGAAGCTTTCTTT. J is TRBJ1-1 and V is TRBV30; D is uncertain. CDR3 length: 15 amino acids. The V end was cut by 0 bases, the J end by 2 bases, with 13 bases between. Germline assignment: CDR1 GTSNPN and CDR2 SVGIG (reference sequence).

The V gene is TRBV7-9, the J gene TRBJ2-5; 9 bases line up with TRBD2. The CDR3 loop spans 15 amino acids. Trimming cost V 1 base and J 5 bases; bases outside gene matches: 5. Germline CDR1 SEHNR, CDR2 FQNEAQ (reference sequence). In DNA, the CDR3 is TGTGCCAGCAGCTTAGGCGGGGGGGCCCGGGAGACCCAGTACTTC. Translating it yields CASSLGGGARETQYF.

The chain joins TRBV7-2 to TRBJ2-7; 7 positions agree with TRBD2. V gave up 1 base and J gave up 7 bases; unmatched junction bases: 7. Looked up from germline, CDR1 is SGHTA and CDR2 is FQGNSA. The CDR3 is 14 residues long. Here the CDR3 DNA reads TGTGCCAGCAGCTTAGAAGCGGGGTTGGGTGAGCAGTACTTC. Translated, it gives CASSLEAGLGEQYF.

The sample holds a few counts of this clonotype. This sequence joins TRBV6-5 and TRBJ2-3; TRBD2 matches at 14 bases. The CDR3 has 18 residues. Germline trimming cut 11 bases from V and 2 bases from J; bases unmatched to any gene: 15. Germline CDR1 MNHEY, CDR2 SVGAGI. In DNA form, the CDR3 reads TGTGCCGGCTCCGGGACTAGCGGGAGAGAGGGAATCACAGATACGCAGTATTTT. Its protein product is CAGSGTSGREGITDTQYF.